The 32 T cell receptor beta chains presented below share a single source sample, sequenced in a study of CD8 T cells in ankylosing spondylitis. Study-level points and caveats: Several highly homologous variants formed a TCR beta motif that appeared characteristic of ankylosing spondylitis blood.

TCRdb reprocessed the 5' RACE reads with MiXCR, giving one entry per CDR3 protein. The sample contains 250,000 to 350,000 distinct CDR3 sequences, roughly 8% of which appear only once. Antigen specificity for these receptors is unknown. The sample was blood, either unsorted or a sorted T cell fraction (not recorded which). The source is a male donor with ankylosing spondylitis.

This clonotype came up many times. The chain links TRBV12-3 or TRBV12-4 to TRBJ1-1; possible D gene TRBD1, 5 bases. The V gene lost 2 bases and the J gene lost 3 bases, with 10 bases spanning the gap. This CDR3 region has 14 residues. This CDR3 reads CASSLRDGYTEAFF. The CDR3 DNA reads as TGTGCCAGCAGTTTACGGGACGGCTACACTGAAGCTTTCTTT.

In its sample, this clonotype was seen many times. This chain links TRBV9 with TRBJ2-1; a possible D gene is TRBD2 (6 bases). V gave up 0 bases and J gave up 6 bases, with 13 bases separating them. Germline loops: CDR1 SGDLS, CDR2 YYNGEE. CDR3 length equals 15 residues. CDR3 coding DNA: TGTGCCAGCAGCGTAGTGCTCGGCGGGATCAATGAGCAGTTCTTC. This sequence encodes CASSVVLGGINEQFF.

On this clonotype itself: Since no conserved phenylalanine or tryptophan closes the CDR3, a read error is the likely cause. The V and J genes are TRBV5-1 and TRBJ1-1; D not certain. V was shortened by 1 base and J by 2 bases, with 12 bases between the two germline ends. This CDR3 has 15 amino acids. Germline-derived CDR1 and CDR2 are SGHRS and YFSETQ. This CDR3 reads CASSLLSSSNTEAFI. The CDR3 nucleotides are TGCGCCAGCAGCTTGTTGTCCAGCTCAAACACTGAAGCTTTCATT.

Only a few counts were recorded for this clonotype. The chain links TRBV7-9 to TRBJ1-4; D is unresolved. The CDR3 runs 14 residues. Germline-derived CDR1 and CDR2 are SEHNR and FQNEAQ (reference sequence). V lost 5 bases and J 6 bases, leaving 13 bases between the germline ends. DNA for the CDR3: TGTGCCAGCAGCCTCTCTTTTAGGGATGAAAAACTGTTTTTT. Amino acid sequence: CASSLSFRDEKLFF.

This sequence joins TRBV5-1 and TRBJ2-7, with unresolved D. The CDR3 is 14 amino acids. CDR1 is SGHRS, CDR2 YFSETQ, per germline. V dropped 0 bases and J dropped 9 bases, with 16 bases sitting between them. The chain's CDR3 is CASSLESRGRVQYF. The CDR3 bases are TGCGCCAGCAGCTTGGAATCGCGTGGTAGGGTGCAGTACTTC. The whole variable domain, remainder taken from reference TRBV5-1 and TRBJ2-7, is KAGVTQTPRYLIKTRGQQVTLSCSPISGHRSVSWYQQTPGQGLQFLFEYFSETQRNKGNFPGRFSGRQFSNSRSEMNVSTLELGDSALYLCASSLESRGRVQYFGPGTRLTVT.

The chain is built from TRBV12-3 or TRBV12-4 and TRBJ2-2; TRBD1 aligns across 9 bases. The ends lost 6 bases at V and 6 bases at J; junction bases unmatched: 14. This CDR3 region has 17 residues. The CDR3 is CASSHNRDRARPGELFF. Here the CDR3 DNA reads TGTGCCAGCAGCCACAACCGGGACAGGGCTAGGCCCGGGGAGCTGTTTTTT.

The chain combines TRBV4-1 with TRBJ2-3, with D unclear. CDR1 and CDR2 from the germline V gene are MGHRA and YSYEKL. The CDR3 has 10 amino acids. The CDR3 loop reads CVDTTDTQYF. DNA of the CDR3: TGCGTTGATACCACTGATACGCAGTATTTT.

The genes are TRBV3-1 and TRBJ2-3; D gene uncertain. The CDR3 has 13 residues. Trimming stripped 6 bases from V and 0 bases from J, with 7 bases between. Germline V CDR1 and CDR2: LGHDT, YNNKEL (reference sequence). CDR3 region: CASRPRSTDTQYF. CDR3 nucleotide sequence: TGTGCCAGCAGACCCAGGAGCACAGATACGCAGTATTTT.

CDR3 coding DNA: TGCGCCAGCAGTGAGTCGCGACTAGCCCAATACGAGCAGTACTTC. As protein: CASSESRLAQYEQYF. This chain joins TRBV10-2 and TRBJ2-7, with 7 bases that match TRBD2. The J segment lost 4 bases and the V segment lost 0 bases, leaving 6 bases of the junction unmatched. There are 15 residues in the CDR3. Per the germline V gene, CDR1 is WSHSY and CDR2 is SAAADI.

This clonotype has ten or more counts. The rearrangement uses TRBV12-3 or TRBV12-4 and TRBJ2-7; D unresolved. Trimming shortened V by 5 bases and J by 6 bases, and 11 bases separated the two germline ends. CDR3 length equals 12 residues. CDR3 in DNA: TGTGCCAGCAGTCTCACGGGCGCCGAGCAGTACTTC. This sequence encodes CASSLTGAEQYF.

This clonotype was recorded many times. J is TRBJ2-1 and V is TRBV5-1, with 11 bases aligning to TRBD2. There are 15 residues in the CDR3. With V trimmed by 5 bases and J by 7 bases, 8 bases remained unmatched. The germline V gene encodes CDR1 SGHRS and CDR2 YFSETQ. CDR3 sequence: CASSSLAGADNEQFF. CDR3 DNA: TGCGCCAGCAGTTCACTAGCGGGAGCTGATAATGAGCAGTTCTTC.

This chain connects TRBV28 to TRBJ2-7; 12 bases line up with TRBD2. CDR1 and CDR2 (germline): MDHEN, SYDVKM. CDR3 length: 15 amino acids. The trim removed 5 bases at V and 5 bases at J, leaving 7 bases unmatched. CDR3 nucleotide sequence: TGTGCCAGCAGTCGTAGACTAGCGGGAGACCACGAGCAGTACTTC. This encodes CASSRRLAGDHEQYF.

This clonotype occurred many times. The rearrangement links TRBV10-3 to TRBJ2-7; 13 nucleotides match TRBD2. CDR1 is ENHRY and CDR2 is SYGVKD in the germline V gene. This CDR3 has 16 amino acids. The ends lost 3 bases at V and 3 bases at J; junction bases unmatched: 5. CDR3 sequence: CAISDRGLAGIYEQYF. CDR3 DNA sequence: TGTGCCATCAGTGACCGGGGACTAGCGGGAATCTACGAGCAGTACTTC.

Here the CDR3 reads CASSFASPGDPNYGYTF. CDR3 in DNA: TGCGCCAGCAGCTTTGCTAGTCCGGGGGACCCTAACTATGGCTACACCTTC. The chain employs TRBV5-1 and TRBJ1-2; D is possibly TRBD1 (5 bases). Trimming cost V 2 bases and J 0 bases, with 17 bases left between them. The CDR3 sequence is 17 residues long. Germline-derived CDR1 and CDR2 are SGHRS and YFSETQ. Together with reference TRBV5-1 and TRBJ1-2, the CDR3 gives the full variable domain: KAGVTQTPRYLIKTRGQQVTLSCSPISGHRSVSWYQQTPGQGLQFLFEYFSETQRNKGNFPGRFSGRQFSNSRSEMNVSTLELGDSALYLCASSFASPGDPNYGYTFGSGTRLTVV.

This clonotype was seen many times. This chain joins TRBV5-1 and TRBJ1-4; possibly TRBD1 for D (5 bases). CDR1 and CDR2 from the germline V gene are SGHRS and YFSETQ. This CDR3 is 19 amino acids long. The V end was cut by 4 bases, the J end by 0 bases, with 22 bases between. The CDR3 region is CASSRVAPAGGATNEKLFF. The CDR3 DNA reads TGCGCCAGCAGCCGGGTGGCGCCCGCGGGGGGTGCAACTAATGAAAAACTGTTTTTT.

This clonotype was observed a few times. The chain is built from TRBV24-1 and TRBJ2-1; D might be TRBD1 or TRBD2, each matching 5 bases. The CDR3 length is 17 residues. Germline values: CDR1 KGHDR, CDR2 SFDVKD. V gave up 7 bases and J gave up 8 bases, with 26 bases separating them. CDR3 DNA sequence: TGTGCCACCAGCCCCCGGGCCCGGGACCACCGACGGTATGAGCAGTTCTTC. Residues: CATSPRARDHRRYEQFF.

Only a few counts were recorded for this clonotype. The CDR3 DNA reads TGTGCCAGCAGTTACACAGGGCAGAGGAACACTGAAGCTTTCTTT. This translates into CASSYTGQRNTEAFF. The rearrangement links TRBV6-5 to TRBJ1-1; D may be TRBD1 (6 bases). The CDR3 loop spans 15 amino acids. The germline V gene has CDR1 MNHEY and CDR2 SVGAGI. Trimming pared 2 bases from V and 1 base from J, leaving 11 bases between.

The chain links TRBV15 to TRBJ2-2; a weak D match, TRBD2 (5 bases). Deletions cut 6 bases from V and 1 base from J, with 9 bases between. The CDR3 has 14 residues. Germline assignment: CDR1 LNHNV and CDR2 YYDKDF (reference sequence). The CDR3 region has the DNA TGTGCCACCAGTCCCAGCGGGAACACCGGGGAGCTGTTTTTT. This codes for CATSPSGNTGELFF.

This rearrangement joins TRBV7-2 to TRBJ2-3, with 8 bases lining up with TRBD2. The CDR3 runs 16 residues. V dropped 6 bases and J dropped 3; count of bases not matched to a gene: 11. CDR1 and CDR2 from the germline V gene are SGHTA and FQGNSA. The DNA for the CDR3 is TGTGCCAGCAGACGAGGGCCCGGCGGGGGGACAGATACGCAGTATTTT. Its translation is CASRRGPGGGTDTQYF.

This clonotype was seen repeatedly, ten times or more. The J gene is TRBJ2-1, the V gene TRBV7-8; 9 nucleotides match TRBD1. This CDR3 is 17 amino acids long. V lost 2 bases and J lost 6; bases outside the gene matches: 11. The germline gives CDR1 SGHVS, CDR2 FQNEAQ. The CDR3 spells CASSLTGGFTTGNEQFF. The CDR3 nucleotides are TGTGCCAGCAGCTTAACAGGGGGCTTCACCACCGGCAATGAGCAGTTCTTC.

The chain combines TRBV7-8 with TRBJ2-1; the match to TRBD2 covers 9 bases. With 1 base clipped from V and 3 bases from J, the junction kept 7 bases outside the gene matches. CDR3 length: 17 amino acids. The germline gives CDR1 SGHVS, CDR2 FQNEAQ. CDR3 nucleotides: TGTGCCAGCAGCTTAGGGTCGGTAGCGGGAGTCTACAATGAGCAGTTCTTC. Encoded protein: CASSLGSVAGVYNEQFF.

In its sample, this clonotype was seen many times. This chain joins TRBV3-1 and TRBJ1-1, with D maybe TRBD1 (6 bases). V lost 3 bases and J 0 bases, leaving 11 bases between the germline ends. Per the germline V gene, CDR1 is LGHDT and CDR2 is YNNKEL (reference sequence). The CDR3 runs to 15 residues. CDR3 amino acids: CASSHPTGLNTEAFF. CDR3 coding DNA: TGTGCCAGCAGCCACCCGACAGGATTGAACACTGAAGCTTTCTTT.

The chain carries TRBV15 and TRBJ2-6; D perhaps matches TRBD2 (5 bases). Germline assignment: CDR1 LNHNV and CDR2 YYDKDF (reference sequence). V gave up 0 bases and J gave up 5 bases, with 11 bases separating them. The CDR3 is made up of 16 amino acids. The CDR3 nucleotides read TGTGCCACCAGCAGAGATCCGGGGAGCTGGGCCAACGTCCTGACTTTC. Translating gives CATSRDPGSWANVLTF.

The CDR3 here is CASSSGAVDQPQHF. CDR3 coding DNA: TGCGCCAGCAGCAGCGGGGCTGTGGATCAGCCCCAGCATTTT. V gene TRBV5-1 combines with J gene TRBJ1-5; possibly TRBD1 for D (5 bases). In germline, CDR1 is SGHRS, CDR2 YFSETQ. V gave up 4 bases and J gave up 5 bases, with 13 bases separating them. The CDR3 sequence is 14 residues long.

The chain links TRBV7-3 to TRBJ2-2, with D perhaps matching TRBD2 (5 bases). Looked up from germline, CDR1 is SGHTA and CDR2 is FQGTGA. V was clipped by 5 bases and J by 5 bases, with 18 bases between them. The CDR3 has 16 amino acids. This chain's CDR3 is CASSPGLRRQTGELFF. Written as DNA, the CDR3 is TGTGCCAGCAGCCCGGGTTTGAGGAGGCAAACCGGGGAGCTGTTTTTT.

This clonotype was counted at least ten times. The V call is TRBV20-1, the J call TRBJ2-1; TRBD2 aligns across 12 bases. V gave up 6 bases and J gave up 7 bases; unmatched junction bases: 10. The germline V gene encodes CDR1 DFQATT and CDR2 SNEGSKA (reference sequence). The CDR3 consists of 15 residues. The CDR3 DNA sequence: TGCAGTGCGCCGACTAGCGGGAGCGTGGAGAATGAGCAGTTCTTC. Its translation is CSAPTSGSVENEQFF.

In this sample, this clonotype turned up many times. The gene calls are TRBV5-1 and TRBJ2-5; D gene unclear. The CDR3 length is 15 residues. V was clipped by 3 bases and J by 4 bases, with 16 bases between them. Germline CDR1 SGHRS, CDR2 YFSETQ. The CDR3 nucleotides are TGCGCCAGCAGCTCCACCGGCTACATTGTAGAGACCCAGTACTTC. It is translated as CASSSTGYIVETQYF.

This clonotype was seen a handful of times. The chain links TRBV5-1 to TRBJ1-1, with D tentatively TRBD1 (6 bases). CDR1 and CDR2 from the germline V gene are SGHRS and YFSETQ. There are 15 residues in the CDR3. V dropped 4 bases and J dropped 3 bases, with 16 bases sitting between them. The CDR3 region is CASSPLGARDTEAFF. The CDR3 bases are TGCGCCAGCAGCCCATTGGGGGCAAGGGACACTGAAGCTTTCTTT.

This clonotype was recorded at least ten times. The CDR3: CASSPAVEAFF. CDR3 in DNA: TGTGCCAGCAGTCCGGCGGTTGAAGCTTTCTTT. The V call is TRBV2, the J call TRBJ1-1; D gene ambiguous. Trimming left V 5 bases short and J 7 bases short, with 8 bases between. Germline CDR1 reads SNHLY; CDR2 reads FYNNEI. This CDR3 is built from 11 residues.

This clonotype was seen at least ten times. V gene TRBV29-1 combines with J gene TRBJ2-2; D unresolved. Germline CDR1 is SQVTM and CDR2 is ANQGSEA. CDR3 size: 12 residues. V lost 7 bases to trimming and J lost 5 bases, with 11 bases between them. CDR3 region: CSADQGTGELFF. For the CDR3, the DNA is TGCAGCGCTGATCAAGGGACCGGGGAGCTGTTTTTT.

This clonotype has only a few counts. This chain connects TRBV6-5 to TRBJ2-7; D is possibly TRBD2 (6 bases). The V end lost 0 bases, the J end lost 1 base, and 16 bases lay between the germline ends. CDR1 and CDR2 from the germline V gene are MNHEY and SVGAGI. The CDR3 is 17 amino acids. The DNA of the CDR3 is TGTGCCAGCAGTTACTCGGGGGGAGCTGCTACATCCTACGAGCAGTACTTC. It codes for CASSYSGGAATSYEQYF.

The chain recombines TRBV5-6 with TRBJ2-1; the match to TRBD2 covers 11 bases. Germline V gives CDR1 SGHDT, CDR2 YYEEEE. The CDR3 loop spans 13 amino acids. V dropped 3 bases and J dropped 9; count of bases not matched to a gene: 2. The CDR3 region is CASSYSGRGEQFF. CDR3 sequence (DNA): TGTGCCAGCAGCTATAGCGGGAGGGGTGAGCAGTTCTTC.